The source of this TCR beta chain is a study of naive and memory T cell subsets. Four PCR rounds used nested alpha and beta constant region primers plus the SP2 primer. Alpha and beta constant region primers primed reverse transcription for blood and skin samples. MiXCR, applied by TCRdb to the 5' RACE reads, yields one record per CDR3 protein. The table includes 55,000 to 65,000 distinct CDR3 sequences, approximately 8% detected once. Only a few counts were recorded for this clonotype. Its antigen is unknown. A UMI-containing oligonucleotide was joined by 3' ligation to the TCR cDNA template. Adult healthy volunteers gave 2.5 ml peripheral blood for whole-blood RNA. Input was about 1 to 1,100 ng of DNase-treated total RNA without cell sorting. The study, taken as a whole, reports: The RNA method is potentially sensitive to activation and differentiation changes.

The V segment lost 7 bases and the J segment 1 base; nucleotides outside the gene matches: 5. In germline, CDR1 is SEHNR, CDR2 FQNEAQ (reference sequence). The CDR3 runs to 14 residues. The clonotype was recovered from a female donor in good health. The chain combines TRBV7-9 with TRBJ1-1; 8 bases fit TRBD1. The CDR3 sequence is CASTSDRANTEAFF. CDR3 nucleotide sequence: TGTGCCAGCACCTCGGACAGGGCGAACACTGAAGCTTTCTTT.